Listed below are T cell receptor beta chains from one sample, sequenced in a study of T cell changes during pregnancy in multiple sclerosis. The assay was immunoSEQ multiplex PCR, and TCRdb's table has in-frame clones only and misses some. The sample comprises tens of thousands of clones, roughly 92% of which are singletons, and less than 2% rests with the top ten. The source material was peripheral blood, sampled in the second trimester of pregnancy. These receptors were collected from a female donor with multiple sclerosis, enrolled in a pregnancy study. Both conserved end residues are part of each CDR3. A D gene is named only where the DNA matches it firmly. The size entry is marked missing in some rows and otherwise reads once, few, many or a size class.

NA | TRBJ2-3 | NA | TRBV27 | TGTGCCAGCAGTTTTTTGCGGGGAGCTGCAGATACGCAGTATTTT | CASSFLRGAADTQYF
once | TRBJ2-1 | TRBD2 | TRBV15 | TGTGCCACCAGCAGGGGGACTAGCGGGGGGCAGTTCTTC | CATSRGTSGGQFF
NA | TRBJ1-5 | TRBD1 | TRBV28 | TGTGCCAGCTGGTACAGGGGCGGTCAACAGCCCCAGCATTTT | CASWYRGGQQPQHF
NA | TRBJ2-3 | NA | TRBV18 | TGTGCCAGCTCACCGGGTAGCGGCACAGATACGCAGTATTTT | CASSPGSGTDTQYF
NA | TRBJ2-7 | TRBD2 | TRBV28 | TGTGCCAGCAGGGATGGGGGACTAGCGGGAGATGAGCAGTACTTC | CASRDGGLAGDEQYF
NA | TRBJ2-7 | TRBD2 | TRBV28 | TGTGCCAGCAAGGGACTAGCGGGTATCTACGAGCAGTACTTC | CASKGLAGIYEQYF
NA | TRBJ2-5 | TRBD1 | TRBV19 | TGTGCCAGTAGTATTTGGTTGGGGTCAGGGGGCGAACGAGAGACCCAGTACTTC | CASSIWLGSGGERETQYF
NA | TRBJ2-2 | NA | TRBV10-3 | TGTGCCATCAGGAGGATGGCCACCGGGGAGCTGTTTTTT | CAIRRMATGELFF
few | TRBJ2-7 | NA | TRBV5-5 | TGTGCCAGCAGCTTGAGCGCCTTTTACGAGCAGTACTTC | CASSLSAFYEQYF
once | TRBJ2-7 | TRBD2 | TRBV5-4 | TGTGCCAGCAGGCCCGGACTAGCGGGGGGCTTCTCCTACGAGCAGTACTTC | CASRPGLAGGFSYEQYF
few | TRBJ1-2 | TRBD1 | TRBV10-3 | TGTGCCATCAGTGAGTCAGGACAGGGTAACTATGGCTACACCTTC | CAISESGQGNYGYTF
NA | TRBJ1-5 | NA | TRBV21-1 | TGTGCCAGTTCAGGGGGCCCGGGCAATCAGCCCCAGCATTTT | CASSGGPGNQPQHF
NA | TRBJ1-3 | NA | TRBV6-5 | TGTGCCAGCACCTCTCCTCGAAACACCATATATTTT | CASTSPRNTIYF
NA | TRBJ2-7 | NA | TRBV19 | TGTGCCAGTAGTTGGAAAGGCGGGGAGCAGTACTTC | CASSWKGGEQYF
NA | TRBJ2-7 | TRBD2 | TRBV25-1 | TGTGCCAGCAGTTCTTATAATAGCGGGGGAACCTACGAGCAGTACTTC | CASSSYNSGGTYEQYF
NA | TRBJ2-4 | TRBD1 | TRBV19 | TGTGCCACCGAACAGGGGACCAAAAACATTCAGTACTTC | CATEQGTKNIQYF
NA | TRBJ1-1 | TRBD1 | TRBV5-6 | TGTGCCAGCAGCTTGACAAGGGGGCCTTTTAATGCTGAAGCTTTCTTT | CASSLTRGPFNAEAFF
once | TRBJ1-1 | NA | TRBV27 | TGTGCCAGCAGTCCACTAAAGCAGGGTATAAAAGCTTTCTTT | CASSPLKQGIKAFF
NA | TRBJ1-6 | NA | TRBV7-2 | TGTGCCAGCAGCTTAGTTGGGCGACAGGTTCCGAATTCACCCCTCCACTTT | CASSLVGRQVPNSPLHF
NA | TRBJ2-7 | NA | TRBV11-2 | TGTGCCAGCAGCTTAGCCCCAGAAATCTACGAGCAGTACTTC | CASSLAPEIYEQYF
NA | TRBJ1-3 | NA | TRBV4-3 | TGCGCCAGCAGCCAAGATGGTTTACACTCTGGAAACACCATATATTTT | CASSQDGLHSGNTIYF
NA | TRBJ2-1 | TRBD2 | TRBV9 | TGTGCCAGCAGCGTAAGCGGGGGCCCCATTAGGAGAGGTGAGCAGTTCTTC | CASSVSGGPIRRGEQFF
NA | TRBJ2-2 | NA | TRBV13 | TGTGCCAGCAGCCCGGCGGGTTCGAACACCGGGGAGCTGTTTTTT | CASSPAGSNTGELFF
NA | TRBJ2-3 | NA | TRBV7-9 | TGTGCCAGCGGCCCTTCGAGTTTAGGGGGGGGGAACACGCAGTATTTT | CASGPSSLGGGNTQYF
NA | TRBJ2-3 | TRBD1 | TRBV30 | TGTGCCTGGAGTGTACCCGTCCGGGACAGAAGCACAGATACGCAGTATTTT | CAWSVPVRDRSTDTQYF
NA | TRBJ2-7 | NA | TRBV14 | TGTGCCAGCAGCCAATCCTACTACGAGCAGTACTTC | CASSQSYYEQYF
NA | TRBJ2-1 | TRBD2 | TRBV9 | TGTGCCAGCAGCGTAGGGGGACTAGCGGCCTCCTACAATGAGCAGTTCTTC | CASSVGGLAASYNEQFF
NA | TRBJ1-5 | NA | TRBV27 | TGTGCCAGCAGTTTATCCGGGGGGCTCGGAATTCAGCCCCAGCATTTT | CASSLSGGLGIQPQHF
NA | TRBJ1-6 | TRBD1 | TRBV7-9 | TGTGCCAGCAGCTTGGCCGGGGGGACAGGGGGTTCACCCCTCCACTTT | CASSLAGGTGGSPLHF
NA | TRBJ2-7 | TRBD1 | TRBV14 | TGTGCCAGCAGCTTCCGGGACAGGGGTTACGAGCAGTACTTC | CASSFRDRGYEQYF
NA | TRBJ2-1 | NA | TRBV5-4 | TGTGCCAGCAGCTTAACCCGGAGCTCCTACAATGAGCAGTTCTTC | CASSLTRSSYNEQFF
NA | TRBJ1-2 | TRBD1 | TRBV7-3 | TGTGCCAGCAGCTTGGGACAGCAGTATGGCTACACCTTC | CASSLGQQYGYTF
NA | TRBJ2-7 | TRBD1 | TRBV29-1 | TGCAGCGCAGGGACAGGGAGCTCCTACGAGCAGTACTTC | CSAGTGSSYEQYF
NA | TRBJ2-2 | NA | TRBV29-1 | TGCAGCGGCGGTAACACCGGGGAGCTGTTTTTT | CSGGNTGELFF
NA | TRBJ1-1 | TRBD1 | TRBV6-6 | TGTGCCAGCAGCCGGGGACAGGGGAACACTGAAGCTTTCTTT | CASSRGQGNTEAFF
NA | TRBJ2-1 | NA | TRBV6-5 | TGTGCCAGCAACAACGGCACCCAGGAGTTCTTC | CASNNGTQEFF
NA | TRBJ2-7 | TRBD2 | TRBV9 | TGTGCCAGCAGCGTAGTACCTAGCGGCCCCTACGAGCAGTACTTC | CASSVVPSGPYEQYF
NA | TRBJ2-7 | NA | TRBV7-3 | TGTGCCAGCAGCACCCTAGACGAGCAGTACTTC | CASSTLDEQYF
NA | TRBJ2-3 | NA | TRBV7-9 | TGTGCCAGCAGCCCGTCGACAGGTGGCGATACGCAGTATTTT | CASSPSTGGDTQYF
NA | TRBJ2-5 | NA | TRBV15 | TGTGCCACCAGCACGGGGATCCAAGAGACCCAGTACTTC | CATSTGIQETQYF
NA | TRBJ2-1 | NA | TRBV28 | TGTGCCAGCAGTTTTGACACTTCCCGATACAATGAGCAGTTCTTC | CASSFDTSRYNEQFF
NA | TRBJ2-3 | NA | TRBV18 | TGTGCCAGCTCACCTCTCCTGGGAGGCCCCACAGATACGCAGTATTTT | CASSPLLGGPTDTQYF
NA | TRBJ1-2 | TRBD1 | TRBV9 | TGTGCCAGCAGTGGACAGGCGTCCTGGTATGGCTACACCTTC | CASSGQASWYGYTF
NA | TRBJ2-5 | TRBD2 | TRBV7-3 | TGTGCCAGCAGCTTATCGAGCGGGGGGCCGGCGGGGACCCAGTACTTC | CASSLSSGGPAGTQYF
once | TRBJ2-3 | TRBD2 | TRBV28 | TGTGCCAGCAGTTCAGAGCTGGGACTAGCGGGAGCAGATACGCAGTATTTT | CASSSELGLAGADTQYF
NA | TRBJ1-1 | TRBD1 | TRBV19 | TGTGCCAGTAGTAAGACAGGGACCAACACTGAAGCTTTCTTT | CASSKTGTNTEAFF
NA | TRBJ2-1 | NA | TRBV6-1 | TGTGCCAGCAGCATGGGGGCATACAACAATGAGCAGTTCTTC | CASSMGAYNNEQFF
NA | TRBJ2-5 | NA | TRBV30 | TGTGCCTGGAGTGTAACCGGTCTAGAGACCCAGTACTTC | CAWSVTGLETQYF